The 29 T cell receptor beta chains presented below share a single source sample, sequenced in a study of blood T cell repertoires in COVID-19 (dated by TCRdb to about 2020). Libraries were made using the immunoSEQ multiplex PCR assay. Here the immuneACCESS table is served through TCRdb, limited to in-frame sequences with V and J called. Missing clones are a known gap in these copies; in checked studies unresolved V genes cover under half, and the rest lacks a known reason. Recorded for this sample are about 22,000 clones; approximately 80% of them occurred a single time. Roughly 23% of the sample rests with the top ten. The sequenced sample was peripheral blood. The receptors here all came from an elderly man with active or convalescent COVID-19.

The rearrangement joins TRBV19 to TRBJ1-5, with 10 positions matching TRBD1. Germline CDR1 reads LNHDA; CDR2 reads SQIVND (reference sequence). This CDR3 is built from 14 residues. Germline trimming cut 9 bases from V and 5 bases from J; bases unmatched to any gene: 7. For the CDR3, the DNA is TGTGCCAGCGACCCGGGACAGGGGTATCAGCCCCAGCATTTT. Translating gives CASDPGQGYQPQHF.

The chain carries TRBV5-1 and TRBJ2-1, with TRBD2 matching over 8 bases. The V gene end was trimmed by 1 base and the J gene end by 5 bases; junction bases not matched to a gene: 5. The CDR3 is 15 residues long. Per the germline V gene, CDR1 is SGHRS and CDR2 is YFSETQ. CDR3 sequence reads: CASSLLSGANNEQFF. The CDR3 DNA sequence: TGCGCCAGCAGCTTGCTTAGCGGGGCCAACAATGAGCAGTTCTTC.

This chain joins TRBV11-2 and TRBJ2-1; 7 positions agree with TRBD2. CDR1 and CDR2 (germline): SGHAT, FQNNGV. The CDR3 sequence is 15 residues long. With V trimmed by 0 bases and J by 4 bases, 3 bases remained unmatched. The CDR3 sequence: CASSLDRLAYNEQFF. CDR3 coding DNA: TGTGCCAGCAGCTTAGATCGACTAGCTTACAATGAGCAGTTCTTC. The whole variable domain, filled in from reference TRBV11-2 and TRBJ2-1, reads EAGVAQSPRYKIIEKRQSVAFWCNPISGHATLYWYQQILGQGPKLLIQFQNNGVVDDSQLPKDRFSAERLKGVDSTLKIQPAKLEDSAVYLCASSLDRLAYNEQFFGPGTRLTVL.

V is TRBV2 and J is TRBJ1-1; D ambiguous. This CDR3 contains 15 residues. Germline V gives CDR1 SNHLY, CDR2 FYNNEI. Trimming removed 4 bases from V and 0 bases from J, with 12 bases in between. The DNA for the CDR3 is TGTGCCAGCAGTGCAAGCGGTTCGATGAACACTGAAGCTTTCTTT. Protein sequence: CASSASGSMNTEAFF.

This sequence joins TRBV6-5 and TRBJ2-5, with D possibly being TRBD1 (7 bases). From germline, CDR1 is MNHEY and CDR2 SVGAGI. The CDR3 totals 14 residues. V lost 5 bases and J 5 bases, leaving 15 bases between the germline ends. CDR3 DNA sequence: TGTGCCAGCAGTCCAGGGGGGTTGGGGGAGACCCAGTACTTC. As protein: CASSPGGLGETQYF.

The sample holds a few counts of this clone. The J gene is TRBJ1-1, the V gene TRBV2, with 9 bases fitting TRBD1. Losses at the gene ends were 6 bases for V and 1 base for J; bases not matched to a gene: 3. Germline V gene sequence: CDR1 SNHLY, CDR2 FYNNEI. This CDR3 has 14 residues. CDR3 loop: CASRKGQGNTEAFF. Here the CDR3 DNA reads TGTGCCAGCAGGAAGGGACAGGGGAACACTGAAGCTTTCTTT.

The genes are TRBV7-3 and TRBJ2-1, with TRBD2 matching over 8 bases. Looked up from germline, CDR1 is SGHTA and CDR2 is FQGTGA. The CDR3 runs to 15 residues. Germline trimming cut 3 bases from V and 1 base from J; bases unmatched to any gene: 2. The CDR3 nucleotides read TGTGCCAGCAGCTTCGGCGGGGGGTCCTACAATGAGCAGTTCTTC. This encodes CASSFGGGSYNEQFF.

The DNA for the CDR3 is TGTGCCAGCAGCCGGAGAGTAGCGGGGGGGCTGGAGACCCAGTACTTC. Translating it yields CASSRRVAGGLETQYF. The chain recombines TRBV7-2 with TRBJ2-5; 11 positions agree with TRBD2. Trimming at V came to 5 bases and at J to 5 bases, leaving 10 bases not matched to a gene. The CDR3 covers 16 residues. Germline-derived CDR1 and CDR2 are SGHTA and FQGNSA.

V is TRBV28 and J is TRBJ2-7, with D perhaps TRBD2 (7 bases). The V and J ends lost 8 bases and 9 bases respectively, with 20 bases between them. This CDR3 contains 13 residues. The germline CDR1 and CDR2 sequences are MDHEN and SYDVKM. The CDR3 coding sequence is TGTGCCAGCCTCCTCTCGGGGGGCACGGGGCAGTACTTC. This gives the protein CASLLSGGTGQYF.

V gene TRBV27 combines with J gene TRBJ2-7; 9 bases agree with TRBD2. Germline CDR1 MNHEY, CDR2 SMNVEV (reference sequence). The CDR3 covers 15 residues. Trimming removed 1 base from V and 4 bases from J; junction bases left unmatched: 5. The CDR3 sequence is CASSLLEAGGYEQYF. The CDR3 DNA sequence: TGTGCCAGCAGTTTATTGGAAGCGGGAGGTTACGAGCAGTACTTC.

The rearrangement uses TRBV7-7 and TRBJ2-7; TRBD1 aligns across 11 bases. The CDR3 length is 17 residues. J lost 4 bases, V lost 5 bases, and 13 bases had no gene match. The germline V gene encodes CDR1 SSHAT and CDR2 FNYEAQ (reference sequence). The CDR3 nucleotides are TGTGCCAGCAGCCACCTAGGGGACAGGGGGGTGGGGTACGAGCAGTACTTC. Translation gives CASSHLGDRGVGYEQYF.

The gene calls are TRBV30 and TRBJ2-1; maybe TRBD1 (5 bases). V lost 4 bases and J lost 9, with 19 bases in between. The CDR3 covers 14 residues. Germline V gene data show CDR1 as GTSNPN and CDR2 as SVGIG (reference sequence). CDR3 bases: TGTGCCTGGATCAGGGTGCCCCTCTCGGGTGAGCAGTTCTTC. Protein product: CAWIRVPLSGEQFF.

This sequence joins TRBV2 and TRBJ2-1; 10 bases align to TRBD2. V gave up 3 bases and J gave up 6 bases; unmatched junction bases: 2. Germline CDR1 and CDR2: SNHLY and FYNNEI. There are 14 residues in the CDR3. As DNA, the CDR3 is TGTGCCAGCAGTGAGAAGCGGGGGGGCAATGAGCAGTTCTTC. Amino acid sequence: CASSEKRGGNEQFF.

This chain links TRBV13 with TRBJ1-5, with D perhaps matching TRBD1 (5 bases). CDR1 is PRHDT, CDR2 FYEKMQ, per germline (reference sequence). This CDR3 has 17 residues. V was trimmed by 2 bases and J by 3 bases, leaving 17 bases between them. The DNA for the CDR3 is TGTGCCAGCAGCTTAAGAGGCAGGGAGGGTTTCAATCAGCCCCAGCATTTT. Its translation is CASSLRGREGFNQPQHF. Together with reference TRBV13 and TRBJ1-5, the CDR3 gives the full variable domain: AAGVIQSPRHLIKEKRETATLKCYPIPRHDTVYWYQQGPGQDPQFLISFYEKMQSDKGSIPDRFSAQQFSDYHSELNMSSLELGDSALYFCASSLRGREGFNQPQHFGDGTRLSIL.

This clone showed up just once. The V gene is TRBV5-1, the J gene TRBJ2-3; tentatively, D is TRBD2 (5 bases). The V and J ends lost 4 bases and 3 bases respectively, with 12 bases between them. The CDR3 extends over 14 amino acids. Germline V gene sequence: CDR1 SGHRS, CDR2 YFSETQ. Here the CDR3 DNA reads TGCGCCAGCAGCCCGCGGACTGGGACAGATACGCAGTATTTT. It codes for CASSPRTGTDTQYF. Full variable domain (outside the CDR3, taken from reference TRBV5-1 and TRBJ2-3): KAGVTQTPRYLIKTRGQQVTLSCSPISGHRSVSWYQQTPGQGLQFLFEYFSETQRNKGNFPGRFSGRQFSNSRSEMNVSTLELGDSALYLCASSPRTGTDTQYFGPGTRLTVL.

This clone was seen more than once but under ten times. The genes are TRBV6-5 and TRBJ1-1, with 10 bases matching TRBD1. The trim removed 8 bases at V and 3 bases at J, leaving 9 bases unmatched. Germline CDR1 MNHEY, CDR2 SVGAGI. The CDR3 runs 15 residues. CDR3 DNA sequence: TGTGCCAGCGGGGACAGGGGAGTATGGGACACTGAAGCTTTCTTT. Its protein product is CASGDRGVWDTEAFF.

The chain couples TRBV7-9 to TRBJ2-3; maybe TRBD1 (6 bases). The CDR3 loop spans 14 amino acids. Germline V lookup: CDR1 SEHNR, CDR2 FQNEAQ (reference sequence). V lost 5 bases and J lost 0, with 9 bases in between. The CDR3: CASSPGDSTDTQYF. As DNA, the CDR3 is TGTGCCAGCAGCCCAGGGGACAGCACAGATACGCAGTATTTT.

This chain links TRBV21-1 with TRBJ2-7; TRBD2, the D gene given by the table, was not confirmed from the DNA. TRBV21-1 is a recognized pseudogene. This CDR3 is built from 15 residues. The CDR3 here is CASSTRLAVEYEQYF. CDR3 nucleotides: TGTGCCAGCAGCACCAGACTAGCGGTGGAATACGAGCAGTACTTC.

The chain uses TRBV6-5 and TRBJ2-1, with no clear D. With 5 bases removed from V and 5 bases from J, the gap between germline ends came to 7 bases. This CDR3 has 12 residues. Germline V gives CDR1 MNHEY, CDR2 SVGAGI. CDR3: CASSQTDNEQFF. CDR3 nucleotides: TGTGCCAGCAGTCAAACAGACAATGAGCAGTTCTTC.

The chain joins TRBV7-2 to TRBJ2-7; TRBD2 matches at 11 bases. The CDR3 runs to 15 residues. The junction had 5 bases not matched to a gene; V was cut back by 0 bases and J by 7 bases. Germline CDR1 reads SGHTA; CDR2 reads FQGNSA. In nucleotides, the CDR3 is TGTGCCAGCAGCTTAGCAACTAGCGGGAGCCAGGAGCAGTACTTC. This encodes CASSLATSGSQEQYF. The complete variable domain, with remaining parts taken from reference TRBV7-2 and TRBJ2-7, reads GAGVSQSPSNKVTEKGKDVELRCDPISGHTALYWYRQSLGQGLEFLIYFQGNSAPDKSGLPSDRFSAERTGGSVSTLTIQRTQQEDSAVYLCASSLATSGSQEQYFGPGTRLTVT.

The CDR3 loop is CSVERGAGYGYTF. CDR3 nucleotide sequence: TGCAGCGTTGAGCGGGGGGCGGGCTATGGCTACACCTTC. The chain links TRBV29-1 to TRBJ1-2; possibly TRBD1 for D (6 bases). Germline-derived CDR1 and CDR2 are SQVTM and ANQGSEA. V was clipped by 3 bases and J by 4 bases, with 12 bases between them. The CDR3 contains 13 residues.

The chain employs TRBV7-6 and TRBJ2-5; TRBD2 agrees at 7 bases. CDR1 SGHVS and CDR2 FNYEAQ come from the germline V gene. Trimming cost V 5 bases and J 5 bases; bases outside gene matches: 8. The CDR3 has 14 residues. The CDR3 region has the DNA TGTGCCAGCAGCCAGGGAGGGGTCCGGGAGACCCAGTACTTC. It specifies CASSQGGVRETQYF.

This chain connects TRBV6-1 to TRBJ1-5; TRBD1 matches at 7 bases. V gave up 6 bases and J gave up 1 base; unmatched junction bases: 9. This CDR3 has 16 residues. Germline CDR1 and CDR2: MNHNS and SASEGT. The CDR3 DNA follows: TGTGCCAGCAGAGAACAGGGGCCTCGGAGCAATCAGCCCCAGCATTTT. Translation gives CASREQGPRSNQPQHF.

This clone has just a few counts. The CDR3 DNA reads as TGTGCCAGCCGAGGGGCAGGGGGCCTTAACTATGGCTACACCTTC. This gives the protein CASRGAGGLNYGYTF. The V gene is TRBV19, the J gene TRBJ1-2; the match to TRBD1 covers 8 bases. The CDR3 totals 15 residues. J gave up 1 base and V 9 bases, and 10 bases lay outside the gene matches. Germline V CDR1 and CDR2: LNHDA, SQIVND (reference sequence).

This clone appeared once. The gene calls are TRBV4-1 and TRBJ1-1; 9 bases are shared with TRBD1. The CDR3 runs 15 residues. V lost 3 bases, J lost 6 bases, and 8 bases stayed unmatched. CDR1 and CDR2 from the germline V gene are MGHRA and YSYEKL. The CDR3 here is CASSHLGQGRAEAFF. The CDR3 DNA sequence: TGCGCCAGCAGCCACCTAGGACAGGGGAGGGCTGAAGCTTTCTTT.

The chain uses TRBV6-5 and TRBJ1-1, with a possible D match to TRBD1 (5 bases). This CDR3 has 14 residues. CDR1 MNHEY and CDR2 SVGAGI come from the germline V gene. V gave up 6 bases and J gave up 0 bases, with 11 bases separating them. Here the CDR3 DNA reads TGTGCCAGCAGGGCGGGGCGCATGAACACTGAAGCTTTCTTT. Its protein is CASRAGRMNTEAFF.

This chain links TRBV7-6 with TRBJ2-3; 10 bases line up with TRBD2. Looked up from germline, CDR1 is SGHVS and CDR2 is FNYEAQ. This CDR3 has 18 amino acids. The junction had 12 bases not matched to a gene; V was cut back by 5 bases and J by 1 base. As DNA, the CDR3 is TGTGCCAGCAGCCCCGAGGTAGCGGGGGGCCTTGGCACAGATACGCAGTATTTT. Residues: CASSPEVAGGLGTDTQYF.

V is TRBV3-1 (or the pseudogene TRBV3-2) and J is TRBJ2-7; 10 bases line up with TRBD2. The V and J ends lost 4 bases and 7 bases, in that order; junction bases with no gene match: 7. The length of the CDR3 is 14 residues. The germline gives CDR1 LGHDT, CDR2 YNNKEL (reference sequence). In nucleotides, the CDR3 is TGTGCCAGCAGCCGAGGACTAGCGGAAGGAGAGCAGTACTTC. It is translated as CASSRGLAEGEQYF.

The V call is TRBV7-2, the J call TRBJ1-6; TRBD1 agrees at 9 bases. V shed 4 bases, J shed 8 bases, and the junction held 6 bases outside the gene matches. This CDR3 contains 15 residues. The germline V gene has CDR1 SGHTA and CDR2 FQGNSA. The CDR3 DNA is TGTGCCAGCAGCTCGCGGGACAGGGTATATTCACCCCTCCACTTT. This codes for CASSSRDRVYSPLHF.